This T cell receptor (beta chain) emerged from a study of CXCR3-negative and CXCR3-positive naive CD8 T cells. Whole-study findings and limits: Naive CXCR3-positive cells had TRB CDR3s more hydrophobic than those of CXCR3-negative naive cells.

As regards this clonotype: Its specificity is not known.

The CDR3 sequence is 14 residues long. Germline CDR1 is DFQATT and CDR2 is SNEGSKA (reference sequence). Via 5' RACE with UMI labels, TRB cDNA libraries were prepared. With the 5' RACE reads reprocessed, TCRdb shows one record per CDR3 protein and no DNA. Here the sample table reports over 70,000 distinct CDR3 sequences. The sequence was collected from a human donor in good health. Some clones in this sample may be carry-over from other donors' samples. Sample: naive CXCR3- CD8+ T cells from blood. Subset reported: CD45RO-CCR7+CD27+CD95- naive CD8+ T cells lacking CXCR3 (TNR3-). The rearrangement uses TRBV20-1 and TRBJ2-3; no DNA is available, so the TRBD1 call from TCRdb remains unchecked. CDR3 sequence: CSARTGGEADTQYF.